The entry that follows covers one T cell receptor beta chain sequence. Its antigen is undetermined. The sample belongs to a study of lymphopenia after photon versus proton radiotherapy. The protocol was immunoSEQ multiplex PCR, while the TCRdb copy is restricted to in-frame clones and leaves out a portion. The sample has 68,000 or so clones; roughly 90% are singletons. Findings of the study overall: Under photons, naive T cells and diversity fell while effector/memory populations rose.

The sequence was obtained from a woman in her seventies with pancreatic cancer. The material was peripheral blood, obtained from a patient treated with photon-based radiotherapy.

The CDR3, as DNA: TGTGCCAGCAGCCCCGGACTAAAAACCCCGTGGTATGAGGAGACCCAGTACTTC. Encoded protein: CASSPGLKTPWYEETQYF. The rearrangement uses TRBV4-2 and TRBJ2-5, with a weak D call TRBD2 (6 bases). The CDR3 length is 18 residues. With 4 bases removed from V and 5 bases from J, the gap between germline ends came to 26 bases. Per the germline V gene, CDR1 is LGHNA and CDR2 is YNFKEQ.